One and the same sample provided the 9 T cell receptor beta chains below, sequenced in a study of naive and memory T cell subsets. Overall study findings and caveats: Naive repertoires, especially CD8, held a few larger clonotypes, possibly memory cells re-expressing CD45RA.

For these receptors, no antigen is known. Two oligonucleotides, mixed equimolar, formed the beta constant-region primer covering TRBC1 and TRBC2. Ligated cDNA was amplified by four rounds of PCR with nested alpha and beta constant-region primers and SP2. TCRdb processed the UMI-ligation and nested PCR reads anew with MiXCR; each CDR3 protein has one entry. Seen here are approximately 150,000 distinct CDR3 sequences, approximately 22% observed once, and the top ten hold roughly 0.1%. Source material: naive CD4+ T cells from blood. Receptors were obtained from a human donor in good health.

This clonotype came up a few times. This chain joins TRBV4-1 and TRBJ1-2; D gene ambiguous. CDR1 is MGHRA and CDR2 is YSYEKL in the germline V gene. This CDR3 comprises 14 residues. V lost 0 bases and J 0 bases, leaving 5 bases between the germline ends. CDR3 in DNA: TGCGCCAGCAGCCAAGATAACCCTAACTATGGCTACACCTTC. It specifies CASSQDNPNYGYTF.

This clonotype was counted only a few times. The chain has TRBV29-1 and TRBJ2-1; maybe TRBD2 (5 bases). The CDR3 consists of 15 residues. Germline assignment: CDR1 SQVTM and CDR2 ANQGSEA. Trimming stripped 3 bases from V and 1 base from J, with 13 bases between. In DNA form, the CDR3 reads TGCAGCGTTGACTCGTCCGGGATTTCCTACAATGAGCAGTTCTTC. Its translation: CSVDSSGISYNEQFF.

This clonotype was seen a handful of times. J is TRBJ2-2 and V is TRBV11-2, with 10 bases fitting TRBD1. The CDR3 spans 17 residues. Looked up from germline, CDR1 is SGHAT and CDR2 is FQNNGV. J was trimmed by 4 bases and V by 4 bases; bases with no gene match: 9. For the CDR3, the DNA is TGTGCCAGCAGCTCACCGAAAGGGACAGGGGTCACCGGGGAGCTGTTTTTT. Its translation is CASSSPKGTGVTGELFF.

The chain links TRBV2 to TRBJ2-2; D gene unclear. Trimming took 6 bases from V and 3 from J, leaving 20 bases between them. Germline V CDR1 and CDR2: SNHLY, FYNNEI. There are 17 residues in the CDR3. CDR3 region: CASSQASITLYTGELFF. The CDR3 DNA is TGTGCCAGCAGCCAGGCCAGTATCACCCTTTACACCGGGGAGCTGTTTTTT.

The V gene is TRBV6-1, the J gene TRBJ2-7; a possible D gene is TRBD2 (6 bases). Looked up from germline, CDR1 is MNHNS and CDR2 is SASEGT. Between the trimmed V and J ends, which lost 3 bases and 7 bases, there was a span of 13 bases. This CDR3 has 13 amino acids. In DNA form, the CDR3 reads TGTGCCAGCAGTGATTTGCATGCGGGAGAGCAGTACTTC. It translates to CASSDLHAGEQYF.

The J gene is TRBJ1-1, the V gene TRBV19, with D possibly being TRBD1 (6 bases). The V and J ends lost 6 bases and 11 bases respectively, with 13 bases between them. The germline V gene has CDR1 LNHDA and CDR2 SQIVND (reference sequence). The CDR3 runs to 11 residues. The CDR3 region has the DNA TGTGCCAGTAGCGACAGGACGGTGGCTTTCTTT. The encoded protein is CASSDRTVAFF.

This clonotype was seen many times. The chain carries TRBV6-5 and TRBJ2-1, with D possibly being TRBD2 (5 bases). Germline V gives CDR1 MNHEY, CDR2 SVGAGI. V lost 2 bases and J lost 1, with 9 bases in between. The CDR3 runs 15 residues. The CDR3, as DNA: TGTGCCAGCAGTTACCGGGATAGGTCCTACAATGAGCAGTTCTTC. This translates into CASSYRDRSYNEQFF.

There are a few counts of this clonotype. The rearrangement uses TRBV6-5 and TRBJ1-4; D remains unclear. The germline gives CDR1 MNHEY, CDR2 SVGAGI. This CDR3 comprises 12 residues. Trimming stripped 2 bases from V and 5 bases from J, with 3 bases between. The DNA of the CDR3 is TGTGCCAGCAGTTACGGAAATGAAAAACTGTTTTTT. Its protein is CASSYGNEKLFF.

This chain links TRBV20-1 with TRBJ1-1; D remains ambiguous. Germline CDR1 DFQATT, CDR2 SNEGSKA (reference sequence). Deletions cut 3 bases from V and 1 base from J, with 15 bases between. This CDR3 spans 15 amino acids. The CDR3 sequence is CSASSQFVGNTEAFF. In nucleotides, the CDR3 is TGCAGTGCTAGCTCCCAGTTCGTCGGGAACACTGAAGCTTTCTTT.